This T cell receptor beta chain derives from a study of blood T cell repertoires in COVID-19 (dated by TCRdb to between 2020 and 2021). Context from the whole study: Samples from collaborators originated in the United States, Italy and Spain and spanned both the acute and convalescent phases of COVID-19. The repertoires were released in a freely available public database meant as a resource for research on the immune response to SARS-CoV-2. Nearly every sample came with metadata listing a de-identified subject ID, COVID-19 status, age in years and sex. The samples were drawn from the first 160 participants of the ongoing ImmuneRACE study and from roughly 1,300 subjects provided by 6 global collaborators. The material from the prospective study consisted of cDNA or gDNA derived from T cells, B-cell-depleted T cells, or PBMCs. The dataset comprised deeply sampled blood TCRbeta repertoires from subjects exposed to, actively infected with, or recovered from COVID-19. Where HLA class I and class II types were available, the types were taken from metadata supplied by the sample provider, not from assay-based typing.

The immunoSEQ Assay, a bias-controlled multiplex PCR, was used to amplify TCRbeta CDR3 regions from genomic DNA. On the study's bioinformatics: Within the assay, amplification of reference gene primers was used to estimate how many nucleated cells each sample contained. To quantify the absolute abundance of each unique TCRbeta CDR3 rearrangement, sequence reads were collapsed and filtered. For each sample, productive Simpson clonality was calculated as the square root of Simpson's diversity index across productive rearrangements. TCRdb took over this immuneACCESS table, retaining in-frame rearrangements with V and J assigned. Such tables are incomplete; in checked studies, under half of the missing clones stem from an unresolved V gene, and the remainder is unexplained. The V and J calls and clone size were taken over from that table, and D and trimming were inferred from the DNA. Recorded for this sample are 450,000 or so clones; over 85% of them occurred a single time. Around 0.92% of the sample belongs to the ten largest clones.

Broad study findings and their caveats: The amount of clinical and demographic metadata varied by source and participant and was provided uncurated.

A note on this clone: Its recognized antigen is unknown. No per-base quality is available; no much larger clone lies one base away.

From cysteine to phenylalanine, the CDR3 is 15 amino acids long. This entry keeps only the CDR3 DNA: 45 bases, framed from base 1. V is clipped by 6 bases and J by 6 bases, and the sequence between their germline boundaries is 20 bases long. The germline V gene (reference sequence) provides CDR1 LGHDT and CDR2 YNNKEL. One collaborating source in Seattle enrolled patients while the patients were actively infected and followed the patients over time throughout the course of disease. Whole blood was collected in K2EDTA tubes by collaborating institutions according to the institutions' own protocols. For TCRbeta analysis, collaborators shipped samples in one of three forms: frozen whole blood, isolated PBMCs, or DNA extracted from either of those sample types.

Sequences were obtained from peripheral blood. Recombination joined TRBV3-1 (or the pseudogene TRBV3-2) with TRBJ1-2; possibly the D gene is TRBD1, per 6 matching bases. This clonotype originated in a man aged 18 to 35 with COVID-19, enrolled during active disease. The DNA is TGTGCCAGCAGTCGGACAGTAACGCCTAGCAATGGCTACACCTTC. Translated, it reads CASSRTVTPSNGYTF.